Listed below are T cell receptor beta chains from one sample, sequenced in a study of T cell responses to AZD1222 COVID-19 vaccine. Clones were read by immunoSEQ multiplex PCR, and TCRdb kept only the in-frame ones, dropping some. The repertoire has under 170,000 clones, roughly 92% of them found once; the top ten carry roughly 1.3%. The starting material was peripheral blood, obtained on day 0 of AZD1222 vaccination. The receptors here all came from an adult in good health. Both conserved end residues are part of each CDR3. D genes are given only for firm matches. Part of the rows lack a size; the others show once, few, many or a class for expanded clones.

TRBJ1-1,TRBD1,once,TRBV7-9,TGTGCCAGCACCGACAGGGGCATGCTGAACACTGAAGCTTTCTTT,CASTDRGMLNTEAFF
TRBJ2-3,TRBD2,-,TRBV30,TGTGCCTGGAGTCGGCTAGCGGCTAGCACAGATACGCAGTATTTT,CAWSRLAASTDTQYF
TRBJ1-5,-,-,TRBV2,TGTGCCAGCAGTTCGGTCGGTAGCAATCAGCCCCAGCATTTT,CASSSVGSNQPQHF
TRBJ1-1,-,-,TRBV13,TGTGCCAGCAGCCTCCCGACAGACGGCACTGAAGCTTTCTTT,CASSLPTDGTEAFF
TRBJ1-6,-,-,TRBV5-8,TGTGCCAGCGGGAGTATTAATTCACCCCTCCACTTT,CASGSINSPLHF
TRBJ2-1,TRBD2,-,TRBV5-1,TGCGCCAGCAGCTTTCAGGGACTAGCGGGAGGAAACAATGAGCAGTTCTTC,CASSFQGLAGGNNEQFF
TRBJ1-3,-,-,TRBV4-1,TGCGCCAGCAGCCAGTTAGTCGAGGGGCCCTCCTCTGGAAACACCATATATTTT,CASSQLVEGPSSGNTIYF
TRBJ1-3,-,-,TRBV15,TGTGCCACCAGCAGAAGACAGACTGGAAACACCATATATTTT,CATSRRQTGNTIYF
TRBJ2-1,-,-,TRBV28,TGTGCCAGCAGTTTGCAATCCGTCAATGAGCAGTTCTTC,CASSLQSVNEQFF
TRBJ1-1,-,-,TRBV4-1,TGCGCCAGCAGCCAAGGAACAGCCACTGAAGCTTTCTTT,CASSQGTATEAFF
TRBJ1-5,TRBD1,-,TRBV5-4,TGTGCCAGCAGCAGGGACAGGGACAATCAGCCCCAGCATTTT,CASSRDRDNQPQHF
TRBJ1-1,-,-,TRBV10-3,TGTGCCATCAGTGCGGTAGCGGGGAATGTAGCTGAAGCTTTCTTT,CAISAVAGNVAEAFF
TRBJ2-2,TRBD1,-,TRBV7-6,TGTGCCAGCAGCTTACTTTCCGGGACAGGGGGCGCAATCGGGGGCGGGGAGCTGTTTTTT,CASSLLSGTGGAIGGGELFF
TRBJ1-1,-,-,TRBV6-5,TGTGCCAGCAGCAGGGGACAGAACACTGAAGCTTTCTTT,CASSRGQNTEAFF
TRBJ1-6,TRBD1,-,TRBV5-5,TGTGCCAGCAGCTGGGGACAGGGGGCGAGTTATAATTCACCCCTCCACTTT,CASSWGQGASYNSPLHF
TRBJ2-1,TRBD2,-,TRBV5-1,TGCGCCAGCAGCTTGCGGCCCGGGACTAGCGACAACAATGAGCAGTTCTTC,CASSLRPGTSDNNEQFF
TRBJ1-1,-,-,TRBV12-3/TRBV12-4,TGTGCCAGCAGTGACGGCCACACTGAAGCTTTCTTT,CASSDGHTEAFF